This section outlines one TCR beta chain sequence together with its context. Seattle patient enrollment occurred during active infection, with longitudinal follow-up thereafter. These data come from a study of blood T cell repertoires in COVID-19. Background on the study: Samples came from the United States, Italy and Spain, spanning acute and convalescent COVID-19. Sources were T cells, B-cell-depleted T cells, or PBMCs; the material itself was cDNA or gDNA.

V dropped 5 bases and J dropped 8 bases, with 12 bases sitting between them. Germline CDR1 MNHEY, CDR2 SMNVEV (reference sequence). The CDR3 runs to 12 residues. Authors' processing steps: How many nucleated cells were present was estimated from reference gene primer amplification. This table comes from immunoSEQ multiplex PCR, and its TCRdb copy is limited to in-frame clones, with some not included. V and J calls and clone size are copied from that table; D and trimming were computed from the DNA. Among some 300,000 clones, 75% to 90% were seen once, and the ten largest hold about an eighth. The chain links TRBV27 to TRBJ1-2, with TRBD1 as a possible D gene (6 bases). The sequence was collected from a woman between 65 and 79 years old with COVID-19, enrolled during active disease. The sequencing input was peripheral blood. The CDR3, as DNA: TGTGCCAGCAGTAGCACCGGGACAGGCTACACCTTC. Protein product: CASSSTGTGYTF.